The 16 T cell receptor beta chains reported below all come from one sample, sequenced in a study of Graves' ophthalmopathy and Graves' hyperthyroidism. RNA served as the template for amplifying TCR beta CDR3 regions. An opening RT-PCR round employed HTBI primers and preceded a second-round multiplex PCR. TCRdb reprocessed the multiplex PCR reads with MiXCR, giving one entry per CDR3 protein. This sample yields around 670,000 distinct CDR3 sequences, of which 40% are seen a single time; about 40% belongs to the top ten. Input material: peripheral blood. These receptors all stem from an adult man with Graves' ophthalmopathy.

This rearrangement joins TRBV2 to TRBJ2-7; 7 bases align to TRBD2. V lost 4 bases and J lost 12; bases outside the gene matches: 12. CDR1 is SNHLY, CDR2 FYNNEI, per germline. This CDR3 is built from 13 residues. CDR3 region: CASSAGTTGARYF. In DNA form, the CDR3 reads TGTGCCAGCAGTGCGGGGACTACCGGGGCTCGGTACTTC.

Only one count was recorded for this clonotype. This chain connects TRBV20-1 to TRBJ2-2, with 9 bases identical to TRBD2. Germline V gene lookup returns CDR1 DFQATT and CDR2 SNEGSKA (reference sequence). The CDR3 length is 13 residues. DNA for the CDR3: TGCAGCTTAGCGGGGGCTTACACCGGGGAGCTGTTTTTT. It translates to CSLAGAYTGELFF.

This chain uses TRBV9 with TRBJ1-3; no clear D. Germline V lookup: CDR1 SGDLS, CDR2 YYNGEE. This CDR3 contains 14 residues. V was pared by 4 bases and J by 2 bases, with 10 bases between. CDR3 sequence (DNA): TGTGCCAGCAGCAAGAGGTCGGCTGGAAACACCATATATTTT. Encoded protein: CASSKRSAGNTIYF.

CDR3 region: CASTRGIYGYTF. CDR3 coding DNA: TGTGCCAGCACAAGGGGAATCTATGGCTACACCTTC. The chain joins TRBV12-3 or TRBV12-4 to TRBJ1-2, with D maybe TRBD1 (5 bases). Trimming left V 7 bases short and J 4 bases short, with 10 bases between. The CDR3 length is 12 residues.

This clonotype was detected ten times or more. This chain connects TRBV20-1 to TRBJ2-7; no definite D call. V was shortened by 0 bases and J by 0 bases, with 12 bases between the two germline ends. Looked up from germline, CDR1 is DFQATT and CDR2 is SNEGSKA (reference sequence). The CDR3 covers 15 residues. The DNA of the CDR3 is TGCAGTGCTAGAGATTTCGGCTGGAGCTCCTACGAGCAGTACTTC. This translates into CSARDFGWSSYEQYF.

The rearrangement links TRBV7-9 to TRBJ1-5; 7 bases are shared with TRBD1. The junction had 4 bases not matched to a gene; V was cut back by 1 base and J by 7 bases. The germline V gene has CDR1 SEHNR and CDR2 FQNEAQ (reference sequence). This CDR3 is built from 14 residues. As DNA, the CDR3 is TGTGCCAGCAGCTTAGGAAGGGGGCAGCAGCCCCAGCATTTT. Protein: CASSLGRGQQPQHF.

V is TRBV2 and J is TRBJ1-2, with 10 bases aligning to TRBD1. Germline loops: CDR1 SNHLY, CDR2 FYNNEI. With 4 bases clipped from V and 0 bases from J, the junction kept 2 bases outside the gene matches. The CDR3 has 15 residues. CDR3 sequence reads: CASSGTGGSNYGYTF. In DNA form, the CDR3 reads TGTGCCAGCAGTGGGACAGGGGGGTCTAACTATGGCTACACCTTC.

This sequence joins TRBV7-9 and TRBJ1-6, with D perhaps TRBD1 (5 bases). Germline lookup yields CDR1 SEHNR and CDR2 FQNEAQ (reference sequence). This CDR3 has 17 residues. The ends were cut back, 8 bases at V and 5 bases at J, with 22 bases in the middle. The CDR3 nucleotides read TGTGCCAGCGGCAGATATGAGGGGTGGGGAGATAATTCACCCCTCCACTTT. Encoded protein: CASGRYEGWGDNSPLHF.

This clonotype showed up just a few times. V and J are TRBV20-1 and TRBJ2-5; 8 nucleotides agree with TRBD2. The V gene end was trimmed by 6 bases and the J gene end by 2 bases; junction bases not matched to a gene: 14. CDR1 DFQATT and CDR2 SNEGSKA come from the germline V gene (reference sequence). The CDR3 loop spans 16 amino acids. CDR3 DNA sequence: TGCAGTGCGCTAGATACAAAGCGGGGGTCTCAAGAGACCCAGTACTTC. The encoded protein is CSALDTKRGSQETQYF.

The genes are TRBV7-2 and TRBJ2-6; the D gene is possibly TRBD2 (6 bases). V was pared by 5 bases and J by 4 bases, with 9 bases between. Per germline, CDR1 SGHTA and CDR2 FQGNSA. The CDR3 runs 14 residues. The CDR3 is CASSRSGGANVLTF. In DNA, the CDR3 is TGTGCCAGCAGCCGGAGCGGGGGGGCCAACGTCCTGACTTTC.

The chain employs TRBV9 and TRBJ1-2, with a weak D call TRBD1 (5 bases). This CDR3 is 17 amino acids long. Trimming took 4 bases from V and 0 from J, leaving 19 bases between them. Germline CDR1 is SGDLS and CDR2 is YYNGEE. The CDR3 nucleotides read TGTGCCAGCAGCCACCACTTAACAGGAAAAGCTAACTATGGCTACACCTTC. Translated, it gives CASSHHLTGKANYGYTF.

The chain uses TRBV2 and TRBJ2-7, with 11 bases identical to TRBD2. J gave up 4 bases and V 8 bases, and 13 bases lay outside the gene matches. Germline CDR1 SNHLY, CDR2 FYNNEI. The CDR3 length is 16 residues. The CDR3: CASSPQVAGGPYEQYF. Here the CDR3 DNA reads TGTGCCAGCTCACCCCAAGTAGCGGGAGGGCCTTACGAGCAGTACTTC.

Only a few counts were recorded for this clonotype. The chain employs TRBV9 and TRBJ1-1; 8 bases agree with TRBD1. Germline CDR1 is SGDLS and CDR2 is YYNGEE. Trimming took 3 bases from V and 6 from J; bases not matched to a gene: 7. CDR3 size: 14 residues. The CDR3 region has the DNA TGTGCCAGCAGCGCCGGACAGGGTTCCTCTGAAGCTTTCTTT. Protein: CASSAGQGSSEAFF. The full variable domain, completed using reference TRBV9 and TRBJ1-1, is DSGVTQTPKHLITATGQRVTLRCSPRSGDLSVYWYQQSLDQGLQFLIQYYNGEERAKGNILERFSAQQFPDLHSELNLSSLELGDSALYFCASSAGQGSSEAFFGQGTRLTVV.

The rearrangement joins TRBV12-3 or TRBV12-4 to TRBJ2-2; D not certain. With 6 bases removed from V and 1 base from J, the gap between germline ends came to 9 bases. This CDR3 has 14 residues. The CDR3 DNA is TGTGCCAGCAGCCTTACTCAGAACACCGGGGAGCTGTTTTTT. Translating it yields CASSLTQNTGELFF.

J is TRBJ1-2 and V is TRBV5-1; D gene unclear. This CDR3 contains 13 residues. CDR1 is SGHRS, CDR2 YFSETQ, per germline. The ends were cut back, 2 bases at V and 2 bases at J, with 7 bases in the middle. This CDR3 reads CASSFQENYGYTF. CDR3 DNA: TGCGCCAGCAGCTTTCAAGAAAACTATGGCTACACCTTC.

This chain joins TRBV29-1 and TRBJ2-5; perhaps TRBD1 as D (6 bases). The ends were cut back, 7 bases at V and 3 bases at J, with 15 bases in the middle. The CDR3 length is 13 residues. Germline CDR1 is SQVTM and CDR2 is ANQGSEA. The CDR3 is CSGGQTGKETQYF. For the CDR3, the DNA is TGCAGCGGAGGACAGACGGGCAAAGAGACCCAGTACTTC.